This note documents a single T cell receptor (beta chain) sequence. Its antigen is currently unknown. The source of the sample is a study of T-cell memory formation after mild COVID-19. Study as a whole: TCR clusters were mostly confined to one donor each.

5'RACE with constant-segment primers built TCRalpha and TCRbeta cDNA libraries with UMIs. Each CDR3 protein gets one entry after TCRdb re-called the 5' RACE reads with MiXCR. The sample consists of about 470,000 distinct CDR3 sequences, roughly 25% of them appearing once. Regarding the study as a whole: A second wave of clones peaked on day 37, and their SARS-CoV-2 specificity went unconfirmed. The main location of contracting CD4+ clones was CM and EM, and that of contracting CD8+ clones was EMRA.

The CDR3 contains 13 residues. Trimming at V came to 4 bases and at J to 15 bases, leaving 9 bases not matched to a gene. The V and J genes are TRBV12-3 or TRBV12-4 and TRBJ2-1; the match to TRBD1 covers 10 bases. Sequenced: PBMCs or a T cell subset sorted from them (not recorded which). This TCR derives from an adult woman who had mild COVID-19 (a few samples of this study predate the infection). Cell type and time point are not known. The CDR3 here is CASSYRDRGPPFF. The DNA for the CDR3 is TGTGCCAGCAGTTACCGGGACAGGGGCCCCCCGTTCTTC.